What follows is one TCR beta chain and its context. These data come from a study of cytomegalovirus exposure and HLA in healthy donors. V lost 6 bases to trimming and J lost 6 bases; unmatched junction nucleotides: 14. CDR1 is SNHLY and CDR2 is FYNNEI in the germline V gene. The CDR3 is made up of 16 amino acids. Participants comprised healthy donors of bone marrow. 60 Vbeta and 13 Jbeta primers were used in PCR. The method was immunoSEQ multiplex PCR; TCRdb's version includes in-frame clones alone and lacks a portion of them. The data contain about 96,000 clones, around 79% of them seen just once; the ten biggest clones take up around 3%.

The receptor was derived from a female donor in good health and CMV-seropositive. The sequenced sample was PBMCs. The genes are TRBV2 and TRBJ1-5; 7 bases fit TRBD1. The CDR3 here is CASSRGRTGRGQPQHF. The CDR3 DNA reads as TGTGCCAGCAGCCGCGGGAGGACAGGAAGGGGTCAGCCCCAGCATTTT.